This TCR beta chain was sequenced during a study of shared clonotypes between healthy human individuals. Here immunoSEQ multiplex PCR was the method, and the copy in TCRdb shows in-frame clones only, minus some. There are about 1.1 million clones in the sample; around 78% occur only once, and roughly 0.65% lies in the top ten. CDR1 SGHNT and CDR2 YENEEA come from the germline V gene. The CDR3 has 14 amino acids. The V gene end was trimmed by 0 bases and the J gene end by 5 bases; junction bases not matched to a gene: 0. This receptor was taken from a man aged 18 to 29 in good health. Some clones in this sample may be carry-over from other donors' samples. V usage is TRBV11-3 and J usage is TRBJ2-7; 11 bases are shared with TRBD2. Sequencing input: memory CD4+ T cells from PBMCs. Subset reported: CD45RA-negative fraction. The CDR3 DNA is TGTGCCAGCAGCTTAGAACTAGCGGGAGACGAGCAGTACTTC. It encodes CASSLELAGDEQYF.